The 29 T cell receptor beta chains given below trace back to one sample, sequenced in a study of graft-versus-host responses after intestinal transplantation. Clones were read by immunoSEQ multiplex PCR, and TCRdb kept only the in-frame ones, dropping some. The profile covers 40,000 to 55,000 clones, with approximately 96% appearing a single time and approximately 0.21% taken by the ten largest. The antigens for these receptors are not known. The sample in question was unstimulated CD8+ T cells sorted from spleen or lymph node cells, obtained before transplant. These receptors originate from a human donor who was the organ donor for an intestinal transplant.

In nucleotides, the CDR3 is TGTGCCAGCAGCGAGGCCGGGACGGGACTTCAAGAGACCCAGTACTTC. Its protein is CASSEAGTGLQETQYF. This chain links TRBV9 with TRBJ2-5, with a weak D call TRBD2 (6 bases). The V end lost 3 bases, the J end lost 2 bases, and 17 bases lay between the germline ends. The CDR3 contains 16 residues. Germline V gene sequence: CDR1 SGDLS, CDR2 YYNGEE.

The rearrangement joins TRBV30 to TRBJ1-1; 7 nucleotides agree with TRBD1. The CDR3 covers 13 residues. The ends lost 7 bases at V and 0 bases at J; junction bases unmatched: 5. The germline gives CDR1 GTSNPN, CDR2 SVGIG (reference sequence). CDR3 amino acids: CAYLGTVNTEAFF. CDR3 sequence (DNA): TGTGCCTACCTTGGGACAGTGAACACTGAAGCTTTCTTT. The variable domain in full, with the rest retrieved from reference TRBV30 and TRBJ1-1, is SQTIHQWPATLVQPVGSPLSLECTVEGTSNPNLYWYRQAAGRGLQLLFYSVGIGQISSEVPQNLSASRPQDRQFILSSKKLLLSDSGFYLCAYLGTVNTEAFFGQGTRLTVV.

This clone showed up just once. The chain uses TRBV6-6 and TRBJ2-7, with D possibly being TRBD1 or TRBD2 (5 bases each). Germline CDR1 MNHNY, CDR2 SVGAGI (reference sequence). The germline V and J ends were trimmed by 4 bases and 2 bases, with 12 bases remaining between them. The CDR3 is made up of 14 amino acids. The CDR3 loop reads CASSWDGDTYEQYF. As DNA, the CDR3 is TGTGCCAGCAGTTGGGACGGAGACACCTACGAGCAGTACTTC.

This clone has a single count. CDR3 in amino acids: CASSLTGQGYEQYF. The CDR3 region has the DNA TGTGCCAGCAGTTTAACGGGACAGGGCTACGAGCAGTACTTC. This sequence joins TRBV27 and TRBJ2-5; 9 bases fit TRBD1. The end of the DNA aligns better with TRBJ2-7, so the J call may be wrong. Per germline, CDR1 MNHEY and CDR2 SMNVEV (reference sequence). This CDR3 is built from 14 residues.

CDR3 sequence: CATGQGPGTEAFF. The CDR3 nucleotides read TGTGCCACCGGACAGGGTCCCGGCACTGAAGCTTTCTTT. The rearrangement uses TRBV7-6 and TRBJ1-1; TRBD1 matches 8 bases. Germline V gene lookup returns CDR1 SGHVS and CDR2 FNYEAQ. After removal of 10 bases from V and 4 bases from J, the junction contained 8 bases not matched to a gene. The CDR3 spans 13 residues.

The chain employs TRBV7-9 and TRBJ2-3; D perhaps matches TRBD2 (5 bases). The CDR3 is made up of 14 amino acids. Trimming pared 4 bases from V and 5 bases from J, leaving 13 bases between. Looked up from germline, CDR1 is SEHNR and CDR2 is FQNEAQ (reference sequence). CDR3 protein: CASSSPGLLDTQYF. DNA of the CDR3: TGTGCCAGCAGCTCTCCAGGACTGTTAGATACGCAGTATTTT. The complete variable domain, with remaining parts taken from reference TRBV7-9 and TRBJ2-3, reads DTGVSQNPRHKITKRGQNVTFRCDPISEHNRLYWYRQTLGQGPEFLTYFQNEAQLEKSRLLSDRFSAERPKGSFSTLEIQRTEQGDSAMYLCASSSPGLLDTQYFGPGTRLTVL.

The chain joins TRBV19 to TRBJ1-4; the D is unclear. From germline, CDR1 is LNHDA and CDR2 SQIVND (reference sequence). The CDR3 is 22 residues long. The V end was cut by 5 bases, the J end by 6 bases, with 37 bases between. CDR3 nucleotide sequence: TGTGCCAGTAGTTTCTCCCTCCCACCGGAGACAAAGGAGGGCCTGGGAGATGAAAAACTGTTTTTT. Its translation is CASSFSLPPETKEGLGDEKLFF.

V is TRBV9 and J is TRBJ2-7, with 12 positions matching TRBD1. Germline V gene sequence: CDR1 SGDLS, CDR2 YYNGEE. The CDR3 is made up of 16 amino acids. Trimming took 0 bases from V and 5 from J; bases not matched to a gene: 6. CDR3 DNA sequence: TGTGCCAGCAGCGTAGAGGGACAGGGGGCATTCGACGAGCAGTACTTC. It specifies CASSVEGQGAFDEQYF.

The chain joins TRBV6-1 to TRBJ1-5; tentative D call: TRBD1 (6 bases). The CDR3 loop spans 15 amino acids. CDR1 is MNHNS and CDR2 is SASEGT in the germline V gene. V lost 5 bases and J 1 base, leaving 12 bases between the germline ends. CDR3 region: CASSSPGASNQPQHF. CDR3 nucleotides: TGTGCCAGCAGTTCCCCGGGGGCGAGCAATCAGCCCCAGCATTTT.

The chain uses TRBV19 and TRBJ2-7, with 7 bases that match TRBD2. The CDR3 sequence is 16 residues long. CDR1 and CDR2 from the germline V gene are LNHDA and SQIVND (reference sequence). Germline trimming cut 3 bases from V and 1 base from J; bases unmatched to any gene: 9. The CDR3 DNA is TGTGCCAGTAGTATGTTTTCGCGGGGGAAGTCCTACGAGCAGTACTTC. Residues: CASSMFSRGKSYEQYF.

The chain couples TRBV9 to TRBJ2-3; 12 nucleotides agree with TRBD2. The CDR3 runs to 16 residues. Germline lookup yields CDR1 SGDLS and CDR2 YYNGEE. The J segment lost 2 bases and the V segment lost 4 bases, leaving 5 bases of the junction unmatched. The CDR3 nucleotides read TGTGCCAGCAGCCCGACTAGCGGGGGATACACAGATACGCAGTATTTT. It codes for CASSPTSGGYTDTQYF. Combining the CDR3 with reference TRBV9 and TRBJ2-3 gives the whole variable domain DSGVTQTPKHLITATGQRVTLRCSPRSGDLSVYWYQQSLDQGLQFLIQYYNGEERAKGNILERFSAQQFPDLHSELNLSSLELGDSALYFCASSPTSGGYTDTQYFGPGTRLTVL.

The chain uses TRBV6-1 and TRBJ2-7; D call uncertain. The CDR3 sequence is 12 residues long. V was trimmed by 2 bases and J by 3 bases, leaving 5 bases between them. The germline V gene has CDR1 MNHNS and CDR2 SASEGT. The CDR3 loop reads CASSELGYEQYF. CDR3 nucleotides: TGTGCCAGCAGTGAACTGGGCTACGAGCAGTACTTC.

V and J are TRBV28 and TRBJ2-3, with a weak D call TRBD1 (6 bases). The CDR3 extends over 16 amino acids. Germline V gene lookup returns CDR1 MDHEN and CDR2 SYDVKM. Trimming took 5 bases from V and 2 from J, leaving 17 bases between them. This CDR3 reads CASSTRDTAYTDTQYF. The CDR3 coding sequence is TGTGCCAGCAGTACCCGGGACACTGCTTACACAGATACGCAGTATTTT.

The chain recombines TRBV13 with TRBJ2-5; D tentatively reads TRBD1 or TRBD2 (7 bases each). Trimming shortened V by 0 bases and J by 6 bases, and 14 bases separated the two germline ends. In germline, CDR1 is PRHDT, CDR2 FYEKMQ (reference sequence). The CDR3 is 15 residues long. CDR3 region: CASSLGRGGIQTQYF. The CDR3 DNA follows: TGTGCCAGCAGCTTAGGCAGGGGGGGCATACAGACCCAGTACTTC.

CDR3 residues: CASSRTLNTEAFF. CDR3 nucleotide sequence: TGTGCCAGCAGCAGGACTTTGAACACTGAAGCTTTCTTT. V and J are TRBV4-2 and TRBJ1-1, with D unclear. Germline CDR1 reads LGHNA; CDR2 reads YNFKEQ. This CDR3 is built from 13 residues. The germline V and J ends were trimmed by 5 bases and 0 bases, with 7 bases remaining between them.

In its sample, this clone was seen a few times. The V call is TRBV11-2, the J call TRBJ2-7; TRBD2 matches at 7 bases. The germline CDR1 and CDR2 sequences are SGHAT and FQNNGV. This CDR3 has 14 residues. The J segment lost 5 bases and the V segment lost 5 bases, leaving 9 bases of the junction unmatched. Here the CDR3 reads CASSHGGRDHEQYF. The CDR3 coding sequence is TGTGCCAGCAGCCACGGGGGGAGGGACCACGAGCAGTACTTC.

The chain employs TRBV9 and TRBJ2-2; D remains ambiguous. The CDR3 sequence is 14 residues long. Germline V gene lookup returns CDR1 SGDLS and CDR2 YYNGEE. V was pared by 0 bases and J by 8 bases, with 11 bases between. The CDR3 DNA follows: TGTGCCAGCAGCGTAGATGGGTCCATGGGGGAGCTGTTTTTT. The encoded protein is CASSVDGSMGELFF.

V is TRBV9 and J is TRBJ2-1, with D maybe TRBD2 (5 bases). The CDR3 is 14 amino acids. V was shortened by 3 bases and J by 5 bases, with 12 bases between the two germline ends. Germline CDR1 reads SGDLS; CDR2 reads YYNGEE. The CDR3 region has the DNA TGTGCCAGCAGCGGACGTGGCGGGCACAATGAGCAGTTCTTC. It yields the protein CASSGRGGHNEQFF.

With respect to this clone: One end of the junction does not line up with germline, which may come from a read error. The rearrangement uses TRBV28 and TRBJ2-2; D may be TRBD1 or TRBD2 (5 bases each). From germline, CDR1 is MDHEN and CDR2 SYDVKM. The CDR3 loop spans 12 amino acids. This chain's CDR3 is CASGHNTGELLF. The CDR3, as DNA: TGTGCCAGTGGACACAACACCGGGGAGCTGCTTTTT.

The V gene is TRBV6-1, the J gene TRBJ2-2; tentative D call: TRBD1 (7 bases). This CDR3 region has 15 residues. Trimming took off 2 bases at V and 6 bases at J, with 13 bases between the two ends. CDR1 MNHNS and CDR2 SASEGT come from the germline V gene. Here the CDR3 DNA reads TGTGCCAGCAGTGAATTCTCAGGGGGGTCCGGGGAGCTGTTTTTT. Translated: CASSEFSGGSGELFF.

This chain uses TRBV5-1 with TRBJ2-2; D call uncertain. Germline V gene sequence: CDR1 SGHRS, CDR2 YFSETQ. The CDR3 covers 15 residues. Deletions cut 4 bases from V and 4 bases from J, with 14 bases between. The CDR3 sequence is CASSQDLSGTGELFF. The DNA for the CDR3 is TGCGCCAGCAGCCAGGACCTCTCCGGCACCGGGGAGCTGTTTTTT. Supplemented by reference TRBV5-1 and TRBJ2-2, the full variable domain reads KAGVTQTPRYLIKTRGQQVTLSCSPISGHRSVSWYQQTPGQGLQFLFEYFSETQRNKGNFPGRFSGRQFSNSRSEMNVSTLELGDSALYLCASSQDLSGTGELFFGEGSRLTVL.

The gene calls are TRBV10-2 and TRBJ2-1, with D perhaps TRBD1 (5 bases). The germline V gene has CDR1 WSHSY and CDR2 SAAADI. CDR3 length: 13 amino acids. The germline V and J ends were trimmed by 3 bases and 10 bases, with 13 bases remaining between them. This chain's CDR3 is CASSDIIGAEQFF. DNA of the CDR3: TGCGCCAGCAGTGACATTATTGGGGCCGAGCAGTTCTTC.

The chain combines TRBV1 with TRBJ2-6; the table gives TRBD2 as D, unverified against the DNA. TRBV1 is annotated as a pseudogene. CDR3 length: 18 amino acids. The DNA for the CDR3 is TGCACCAGCAGAGCAAGAGGTTTGTGCCAAAGTCGGGCCAACGTCCTGACTTTC. Protein: CTSRARGLCQSRANVLTF.

This chain connects TRBV7-9 to TRBJ1-1; 8 nucleotides agree with TRBD1. Trimming cost V 1 base and J 0 bases; bases outside gene matches: 1. The CDR3 runs 15 residues. The V gene's germline CDR1 is SEHNR and CDR2 FQNEAQ (reference sequence). The CDR3 reads CASSLGGQVNTEAFF. The CDR3 DNA sequence: TGTGCCAGCAGCTTAGGGGGACAGGTGAACACTGAAGCTTTCTTT.

This clone has only one observation. J is TRBJ1-1 and V is TRBV27; unclear D gene. Germline assignment: CDR1 MNHEY and CDR2 SMNVEV (reference sequence). Trimming took 7 bases from V and 3 from J, leaving 12 bases between them. This CDR3 contains 13 residues. Here the CDR3 reads CASKNNGDTEAFF. The CDR3 DNA sequence: TGTGCCAGCAAAAATAACGGCGACACTGAAGCTTTCTTT.

The CDR3 sequence: CASSLRANADTQYF. In DNA form, the CDR3 reads TGTGCCAGCAGTTTGCGGGCTAACGCAGATACGCAGTATTTT. The chain is built from TRBV28 and TRBJ2-3, with D possibly matching TRBD2 (5 bases). The CDR3 is 14 amino acids. Trimming stripped 3 bases from V and 4 bases from J, with 11 bases between. Germline V lookup: CDR1 MDHEN, CDR2 SYDVKM.

In the case of this clone: The junction does not match germline at one end; this may be a read error. The V call is TRBV19, the J call TRBJ1-2; maybe TRBD1 (5 bases). The germline CDR1 and CDR2 sequences are LNHDA and SQIVND (reference sequence). The CDR3 contains 12 residues. Written as DNA, the CDR3 is TGTGCCAGTAGTATCTTTTCGACAGTACTCCTCTTC. It specifies CASSIFSTVLLF.

The chain employs TRBV5-6 and TRBJ2-7; no clear D. Trimming took off 4 bases at V and 2 bases at J, with 4 bases between the two ends. This CDR3 spans 11 amino acids. CDR1 and CDR2 from the germline V gene are SGHDT and YYEEEE. The CDR3 region has the DNA TGTGCCAGCAGCGTAGCCTACGAGCAGTACTTC. Amino acid sequence: CASSVAYEQYF.

The J gene is TRBJ2-7, the V gene TRBV29-1, with D perhaps TRBD2 (5 bases). The CDR3 extends over 14 amino acids. CDR1 SQVTM and CDR2 ANQGSEA come from the germline V gene. The ends were cut back, 1 base at V and 3 bases at J, with 13 bases in the middle. In DNA form, the CDR3 reads TGCAGCGTTGAAGTTATGGCAGGAGGCTACGAGCAGTACTTC. It codes for CSVEVMAGGYEQYF.